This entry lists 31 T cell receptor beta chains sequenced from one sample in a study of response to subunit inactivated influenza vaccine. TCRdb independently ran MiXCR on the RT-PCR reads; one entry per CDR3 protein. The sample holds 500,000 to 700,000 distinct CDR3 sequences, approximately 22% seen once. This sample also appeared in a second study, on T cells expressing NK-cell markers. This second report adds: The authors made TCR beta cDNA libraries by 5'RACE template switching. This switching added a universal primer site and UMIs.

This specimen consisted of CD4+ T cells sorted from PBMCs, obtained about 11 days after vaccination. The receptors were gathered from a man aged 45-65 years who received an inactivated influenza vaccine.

The CDR3 region is CASSQRGGKETQYF. In DNA, the CDR3 is TGTGCCAGCAGCCAACGCGGGGGAAAAGAGACCCAGTACTTC. V is TRBV3-1 and J is TRBJ2-5; 7 bases agree with TRBD2. This CDR3 spans 14 amino acids. Germline CDR1 reads LGHDT; CDR2 reads YNNKEL (reference sequence). Trimming at V came to 2 bases and at J to 3 bases, leaving 3 bases not matched to a gene.

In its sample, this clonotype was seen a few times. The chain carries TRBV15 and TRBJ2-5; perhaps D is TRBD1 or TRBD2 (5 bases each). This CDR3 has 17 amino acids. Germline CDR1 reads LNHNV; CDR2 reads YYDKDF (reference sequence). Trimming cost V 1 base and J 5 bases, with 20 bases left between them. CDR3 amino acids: CATSRAERGYWRETQYF. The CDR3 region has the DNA TGTGCCACCAGCAGAGCAGAGAGGGGTTACTGGCGGGAGACCCAGTACTTC.

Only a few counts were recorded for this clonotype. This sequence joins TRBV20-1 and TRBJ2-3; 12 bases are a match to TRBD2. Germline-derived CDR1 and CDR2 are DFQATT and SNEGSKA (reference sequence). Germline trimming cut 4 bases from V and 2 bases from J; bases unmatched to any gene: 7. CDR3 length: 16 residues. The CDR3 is CSAISPSGGDTDTQYF. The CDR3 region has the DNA TGCAGTGCTATATCCCCTAGCGGGGGGGACACAGATACGCAGTATTTT.

The chain's CDR3 is CSALATSGGDTQYF. Here the CDR3 DNA reads TGCAGTGCCCTAGCGACTAGCGGGGGAGATACGCAGTATTTT. This rearrangement joins TRBV20-1 to TRBJ2-3, with 12 bases fitting TRBD2. Germline lookup yields CDR1 DFQATT and CDR2 SNEGSKA (reference sequence). The CDR3 is 14 amino acids. J lost 5 bases, V lost 6 bases, and 6 bases had no gene match.

Written as DNA, the CDR3 is TGCAGTGCTAGAGATGGAACAGATACGCAGTATTTT. Encoded protein: CSARDGTDTQYF. The gene calls are TRBV20-1 and TRBJ2-3; no clear D gene. CDR1 and CDR2 from the germline V gene are DFQATT and SNEGSKA (reference sequence). V was cut by 0 bases and J by 3 bases, with 4 bases left in between. The CDR3 contains 12 residues.

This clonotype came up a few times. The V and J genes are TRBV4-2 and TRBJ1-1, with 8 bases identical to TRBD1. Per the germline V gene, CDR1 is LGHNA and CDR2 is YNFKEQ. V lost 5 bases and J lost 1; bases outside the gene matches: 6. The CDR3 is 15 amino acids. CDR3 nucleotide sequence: TGTGCCAGCAGCAAACTACAGGGGGGGAACACTGAAGCTTTCTTT. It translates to CASSKLQGGNTEAFF.

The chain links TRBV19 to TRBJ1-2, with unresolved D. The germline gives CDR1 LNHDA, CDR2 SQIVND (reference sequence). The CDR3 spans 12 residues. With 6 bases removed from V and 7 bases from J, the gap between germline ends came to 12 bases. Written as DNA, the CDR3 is TGTGCCAGTAGGAAAGACGTCGTTGGCTACACCTTC. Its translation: CASRKDVVGYTF.

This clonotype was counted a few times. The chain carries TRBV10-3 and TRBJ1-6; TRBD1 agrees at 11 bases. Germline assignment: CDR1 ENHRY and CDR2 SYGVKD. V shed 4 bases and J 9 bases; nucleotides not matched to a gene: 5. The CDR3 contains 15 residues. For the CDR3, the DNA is TGTGCCATCAGTGCCGGACAGGGGGCCGGTTCACCCCTCCACTTT. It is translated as CAISAGQGAGSPLHF.

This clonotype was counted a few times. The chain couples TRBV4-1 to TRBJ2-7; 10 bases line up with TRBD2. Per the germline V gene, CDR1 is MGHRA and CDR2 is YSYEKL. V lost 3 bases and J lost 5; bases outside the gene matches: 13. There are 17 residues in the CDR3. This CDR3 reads CASSQGMMKREGNEQYF. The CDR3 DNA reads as TGCGCCAGCAGCCAGGGCATGATGAAGCGGGAGGGGAACGAGCAGTACTTC.

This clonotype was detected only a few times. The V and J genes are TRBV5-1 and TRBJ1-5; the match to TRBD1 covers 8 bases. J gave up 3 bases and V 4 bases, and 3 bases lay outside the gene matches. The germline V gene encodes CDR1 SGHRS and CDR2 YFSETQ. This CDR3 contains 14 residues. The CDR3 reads CASSTGGPNQPQHF. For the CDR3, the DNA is TGCGCCAGCAGCACAGGGGGACCCAATCAGCCCCAGCATTTT. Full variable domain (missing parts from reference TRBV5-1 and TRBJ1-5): KAGVTQTPRYLIKTRGQQVTLSCSPISGHRSVSWYQQTPGQGLQFLFEYFSETQRNKGNFPGRFSGRQFSNSRSEMNVSTLELGDSALYLCASSTGGPNQPQHFGDGTRLSIL.

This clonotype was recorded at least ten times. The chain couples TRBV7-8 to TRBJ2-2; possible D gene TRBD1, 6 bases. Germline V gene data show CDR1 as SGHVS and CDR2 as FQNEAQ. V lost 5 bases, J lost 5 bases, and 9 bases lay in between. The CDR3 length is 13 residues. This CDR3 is CASSRTETGELFF. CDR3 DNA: TGTGCCAGCAGCAGGACAGAGACCGGGGAGCTGTTTTTT.

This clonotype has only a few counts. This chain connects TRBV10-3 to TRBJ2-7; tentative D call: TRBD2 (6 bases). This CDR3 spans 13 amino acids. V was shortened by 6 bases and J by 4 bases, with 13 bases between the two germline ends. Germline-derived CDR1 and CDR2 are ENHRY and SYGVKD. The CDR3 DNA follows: TGTGCCATCAGGGGGGGAGACTATTACGAGCAGTACTTC. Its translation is CAIRGGDYYEQYF.

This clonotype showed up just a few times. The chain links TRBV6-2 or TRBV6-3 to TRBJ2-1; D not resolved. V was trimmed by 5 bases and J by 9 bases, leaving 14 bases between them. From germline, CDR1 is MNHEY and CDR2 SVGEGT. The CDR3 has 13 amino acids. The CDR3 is CASSDFRSREQFF. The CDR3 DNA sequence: TGTGCCAGCAGTGACTTCCGCAGCCGTGAGCAGTTCTTC.

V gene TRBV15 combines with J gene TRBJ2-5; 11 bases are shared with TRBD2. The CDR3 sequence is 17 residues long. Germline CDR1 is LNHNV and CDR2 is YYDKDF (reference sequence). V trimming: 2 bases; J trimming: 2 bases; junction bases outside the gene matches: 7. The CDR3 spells CATSRWGLADLQETQYF. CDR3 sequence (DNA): TGTGCCACCAGCAGATGGGGACTAGCGGACCTACAAGAGACCCAGTACTTC. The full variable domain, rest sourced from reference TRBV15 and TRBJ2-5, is DAMVIQNPRYQVTQFGKPVTLSCSQTLNHNVMYWYQQKSSQAPKLLFHYYDKDFNNEADTPDNFQSRRPNTSFCFLDIRSPGLGDTAMYLCATSRWGLADLQETQYFGPGTRLLVL.

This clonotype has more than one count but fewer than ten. The CDR3 DNA sequence: TGCAGTGCCCCCTGGAGGGGCACAGATACGCAGTATTTT. Its protein product is CSAPWRGTDTQYF. The chain combines TRBV20-1 with TRBJ2-3, with D tentatively TRBD2 (6 bases). Between the trimmed V and J ends, which lost 6 bases and 1 base, there was a span of 11 bases. Germline CDR1 reads DFQATT; CDR2 reads SNEGSKA (reference sequence). The CDR3 contains 13 residues.

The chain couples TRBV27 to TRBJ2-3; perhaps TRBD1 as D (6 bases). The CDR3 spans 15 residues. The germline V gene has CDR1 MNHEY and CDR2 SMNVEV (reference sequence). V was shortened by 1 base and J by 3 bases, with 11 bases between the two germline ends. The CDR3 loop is CASSLWGRVTDTQYF. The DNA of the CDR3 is TGTGCCAGCAGTTTATGGGGGCGTGTGACAGATACGCAGTATTTT.

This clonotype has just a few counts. This CDR3 reads CASSQQTGTDTQYF. CDR3 coding DNA: TGTGCCAGCAGCCAACAGACAGGCACAGATACGCAGTATTTT. The gene calls are TRBV3-1 and TRBJ2-3, with D tentatively TRBD1 (5 bases). V was trimmed by 2 bases and J by 1 base, leaving 7 bases between them. The CDR3 runs 14 residues. CDR1 and CDR2 (germline): LGHDT, YNNKEL (reference sequence).

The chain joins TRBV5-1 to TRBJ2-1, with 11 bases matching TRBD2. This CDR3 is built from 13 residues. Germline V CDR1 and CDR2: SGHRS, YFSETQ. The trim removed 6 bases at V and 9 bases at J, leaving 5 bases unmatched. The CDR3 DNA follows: TGCGCCAGCACGACTAGCGGGATCGGTGAGCAGTTCTTC. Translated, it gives CASTTSGIGEQFF.

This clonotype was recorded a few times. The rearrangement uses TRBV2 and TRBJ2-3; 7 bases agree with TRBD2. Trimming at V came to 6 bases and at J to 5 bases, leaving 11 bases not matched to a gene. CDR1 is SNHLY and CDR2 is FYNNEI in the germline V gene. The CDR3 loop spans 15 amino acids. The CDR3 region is CASRNVQRGIDTQYF. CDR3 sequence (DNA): TGTGCCAGCAGAAACGTCCAGCGGGGAATAGATACGCAGTATTTT. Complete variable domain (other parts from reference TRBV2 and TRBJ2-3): EPEVTQTPSHQVTQMGQEVILRCVPISNHLYFYWYRQILGQKVEFLVSFYNNEISEKSEIFDDQFSVERPDGSNFTLKIRSTKLEDSAMYFCASRNVQRGIDTQYFGPGTRLTVL.

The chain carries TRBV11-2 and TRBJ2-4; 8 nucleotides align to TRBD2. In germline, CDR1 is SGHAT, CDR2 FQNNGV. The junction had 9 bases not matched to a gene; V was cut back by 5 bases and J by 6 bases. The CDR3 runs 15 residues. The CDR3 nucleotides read TGTGCCAGCAGCCCAGGGCGGGGGGCCCTAAACATTCAGTACTTC. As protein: CASSPGRGALNIQYF.

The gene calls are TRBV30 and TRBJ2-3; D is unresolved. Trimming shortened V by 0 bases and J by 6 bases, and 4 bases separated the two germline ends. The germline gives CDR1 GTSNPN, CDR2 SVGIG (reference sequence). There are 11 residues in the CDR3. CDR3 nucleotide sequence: TGTGCCTGGAGTGTTTTGGATACGCAGTATTTT. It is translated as CAWSVLDTQYF. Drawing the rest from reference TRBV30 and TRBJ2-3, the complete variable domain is SQTIHQWPATLVQPVGSPLSLECTVEGTSNPNLYWYRQAAGRGLQLLFYSVGIGQISSEVPQNLSASRPQDRQFILSSKKLLLSDSGFYLCAWSVLDTQYFGPGTRLTVL.

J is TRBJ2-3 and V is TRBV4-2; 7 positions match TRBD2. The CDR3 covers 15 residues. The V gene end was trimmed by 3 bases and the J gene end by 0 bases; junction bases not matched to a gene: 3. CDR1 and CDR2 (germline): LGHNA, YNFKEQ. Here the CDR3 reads CASSHGGRSTDTQYF. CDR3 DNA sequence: TGTGCCAGCAGCCATGGCGGGAGAAGCACAGATACGCAGTATTTT.

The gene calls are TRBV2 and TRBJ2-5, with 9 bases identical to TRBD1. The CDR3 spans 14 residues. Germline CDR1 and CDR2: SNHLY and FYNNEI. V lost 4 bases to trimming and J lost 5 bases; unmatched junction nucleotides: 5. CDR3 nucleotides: TGTGCCAGCAGTGGACAGGGGGTTTTGGAGACCCAGTACTTC. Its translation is CASSGQGVLETQYF.

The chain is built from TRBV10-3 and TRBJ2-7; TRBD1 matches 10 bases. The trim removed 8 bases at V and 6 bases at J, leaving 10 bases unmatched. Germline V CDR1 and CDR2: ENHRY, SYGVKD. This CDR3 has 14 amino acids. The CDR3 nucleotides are TGTGCCATCGGGAGAGACAGGGGGCCTTTCGAGCAGTACTTC. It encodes CAIGRDRGPFEQYF.

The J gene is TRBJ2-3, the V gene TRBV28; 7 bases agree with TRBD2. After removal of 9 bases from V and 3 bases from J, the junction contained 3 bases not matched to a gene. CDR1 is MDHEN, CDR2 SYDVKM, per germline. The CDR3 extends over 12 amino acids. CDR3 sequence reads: CASGGGTDTQYF. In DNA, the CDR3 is TGTGCCAGTGGGGGGGGTACAGATACGCAGTATTTT.

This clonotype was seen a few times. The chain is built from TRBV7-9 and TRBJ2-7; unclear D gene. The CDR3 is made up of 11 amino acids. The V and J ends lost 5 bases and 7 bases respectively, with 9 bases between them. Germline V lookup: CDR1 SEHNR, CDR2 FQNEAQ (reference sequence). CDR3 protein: CASSREWEQYF. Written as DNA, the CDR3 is TGTGCCAGCAGCCGCGAGTGGGAGCAGTACTTC.

CDR3 sequence (DNA): TGTGCCATCAGTGAATCCCAGGGGCGGACAGATACGCAGTATTTT. This gives the protein CAISESQGRTDTQYF. The V gene is TRBV10-3, the J gene TRBJ2-3; D is perhaps TRBD1 (6 bases). Germline CDR1 and CDR2: ENHRY and SYGVKD. The CDR3 has 15 amino acids. The ends were cut back, 3 bases at V and 3 bases at J, with 13 bases in the middle.

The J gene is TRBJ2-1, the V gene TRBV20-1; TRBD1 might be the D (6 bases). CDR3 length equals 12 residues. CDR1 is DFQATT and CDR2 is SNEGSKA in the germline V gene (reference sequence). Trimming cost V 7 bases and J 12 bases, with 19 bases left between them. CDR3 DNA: TGCAGTGTTCTGACAGGCGAGCGGACGCAGTTCTTC. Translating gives CSVLTGERTQFF.

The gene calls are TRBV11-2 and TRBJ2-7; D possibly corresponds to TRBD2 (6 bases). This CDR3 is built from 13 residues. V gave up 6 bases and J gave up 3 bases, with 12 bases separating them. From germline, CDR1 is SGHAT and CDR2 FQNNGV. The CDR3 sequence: CASRRESRYEQYF. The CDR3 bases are TGTGCCAGCAGACGGGAGTCCCGCTACGAGCAGTACTTC.

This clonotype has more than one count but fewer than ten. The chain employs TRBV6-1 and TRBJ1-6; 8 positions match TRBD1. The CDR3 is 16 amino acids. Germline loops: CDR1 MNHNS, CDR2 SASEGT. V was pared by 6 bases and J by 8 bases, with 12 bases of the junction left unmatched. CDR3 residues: CASSRIRGQGDSPLHF. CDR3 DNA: TGTGCCAGCAGCCGAATTCGTGGACAGGGCGATTCACCCCTCCACTTT.

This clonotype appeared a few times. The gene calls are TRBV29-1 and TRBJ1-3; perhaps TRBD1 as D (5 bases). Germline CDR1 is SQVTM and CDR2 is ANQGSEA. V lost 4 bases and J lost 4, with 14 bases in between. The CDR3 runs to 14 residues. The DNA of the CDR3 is TGCAGCGTTGCCGGACGGGGGTCAGGAAACACCATATATTTT. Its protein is CSVAGRGSGNTIYF.